This TCR beta chain was sequenced in a study of CD8+ T cells in alopecia areata. Study outcomes and limitations: More clonal than normal scalp was lesional scalp, particularly alopecia totalis/universalis.

The treatment was: oral pan-JAK inhibitor, 5-10 mg twice daily. Extraction and reverse transcription of RNA yielded cDNA as the sequencing template. Assay used: immunoSEQ multiplex PCR; TCRdb lists only in-frame clones, some missing. Of under 200,000 clones in the sample, approximately 62% are singletons; the top ten hold 11% to 15%. In the case of this clone: Its matching antigen is unknown.

Trimming removed 0 bases from V and 6 bases from J, with 9 bases in between. The germline gives CDR1 SGHDT, CDR2 YYEEEE. The length of the CDR3 is 14 residues. This TCR was sampled from a human donor with alopecia areata. The source was CD4+ T cells sorted from blood, collected at week 24, from a patient treated with tofacitinib. J is TRBJ1-4 and V is TRBV5-6, with TRBD1 as a possible D gene (5 bases). The CDR3 sequence: CASSLGRAYEKLFF. CDR3 nucleotides: TGTGCCAGCAGCTTGGGCAGGGCCTATGAAAAACTGTTTTTT. Variable domain in full (rest from reference TRBV5-6 and TRBJ1-4): DAGVTQSPTHLIKTRGQQVTLRCSPKSGHDTVSWYQQALGQGPQFIFQYYEEEERQRGNFPDRFSGHQFPNYSSELNVNALLLGDSALYLCASSLGRAYEKLFFGSGTQLSVL.